This T cell receptor (beta chain) was documented in a study of blood T cell repertoires in COVID-19 (dated by TCRdb to about 2020). Background for the entire study: The collaborator samples originated in the United States, Italy and Spain and spanned the acute and convalescent phases of COVID-19. The material from the prospective study consisted of cDNA or gDNA derived from T cells, B-cell-depleted T cells, or PBMCs. Deeply sampled blood TCRbeta repertoires from subjects exposed to, actively infected with, or recovered from COVID-19 were included in the dataset. The repertoires were released in a freely available public database intended as a resource for research on the immune response to SARS-CoV-2. Samples came from the ongoing ImmuneRACE study (first 160 participants) plus 1,254 subjects from 6 global collaborators. A de-identified subject ID, COVID-19 status, age in years and sex were almost always included in the sample metadata. HLA class I and class II types, where available, came from metadata supplied by the sample provider rather than from assay-based typing. General conclusions and limits of the study: The quantity of clinical and demographic metadata differed by source and by participant and was supplied without curation.

Each collaborating institution followed its own protocols to collect whole blood in K2EDTA tubes. Collaborator samples were shipped for TCRbeta analysis as frozen whole blood, isolated PBMCs, or DNA extracted from either sample type. TCRbeta CDR3 regions were amplified from genomic DNA using the immunoSEQ Assay, a bias-controlled multiplex PCR. Processing in the source paper ran as follows. Within the assay, amplification of reference gene primers was used to estimate how many nucleated cells each sample contained. Sequence reads were collapsed and filtered to measure the absolute abundance of every unique TCRbeta CDR3 rearrangement. For each sample, productive Simpson clonality was calculated as the square root of Simpson's diversity index over productive rearrangements. TCRdb holds this immuneACCESS table with in-frame rearrangements only. Some clones are missing; in checked studies, unresolved V genes explain under half, and the rest has no known cause. The V and J calls and clone size come from that table; D and trimming were worked out from the DNA. For this sample there are roughly 110,000 clones; about three quarters appear just once. In total, the top ten clones hold around 4.5% of the sample.

About this clone: Its antigen is currently not known. Per-base qualities were not stored, and no clone one base away is much larger.

Germline trimming: 3 bases from V, 12 bases from J; junction bases outside gene matches: 1. As encoded in the germline V gene (reference sequence), CDR1 is LNHDA while CDR2 is SQIVND. The CDR3, from cysteine to phenylalanine, totals 11 residues. Only the CDR3 portion is preserved as DNA: 33 bases, with reading frame beginning at the first base. The sequence is built from TRBV19 and TRBJ2-1, with TRBD1 matching 8 junction bases. Sequenced: peripheral blood. This TCR came from a man aged 65 to 79 with acute or convalescent COVID-19. The DNA is as follows: TGTGCCAGTAGTATCGGGACAGGGCAGTTCTTC. Its coded protein is CASSIGTGQFF.